This TCR beta chain was captured in a study of shared clonotypes between healthy human individuals. CDR3 length: 13 residues. Germline CDR1 is SEHNR and CDR2 is FQNEAQ (reference sequence). V dropped 3 bases and J dropped 1 base, with 3 bases sitting between them. The study, taken as a whole, reports: Although depth was large, rarefaction showed that sequencing of the sorted subsets was incomplete.

Concerning this clone: No antigen is known for it.

This was a deep-level run. The table came from immunoSEQ multiplex PCR; TCRdb's copy has only in-frame clones and leaves some out. The table records some 2.3 million clones, approximately 95% of them present only once. Material: naive CD4+ T cells from PBMCs. The sample's subset: CD45RA+ positively selected. This sequence was found in a man aged 18 to 29 in good health. Some clones in this sample may be carry-over from other donors' samples. J is TRBJ1-4 and V is TRBV7-9; no reliable D call. The CDR3 region is CASSFLTNEKLFF. The CDR3 nucleotides are TGTGCCAGCAGCTTCCTAACTAATGAAAAACTGTTTTTT. The full variable domain, rest sourced from reference TRBV7-9 and TRBJ1-4, is DTGVSQNPRHKITKRGQNVTFRCDPISEHNRLYWYRQTLGQGPEFLTYFQNEAQLEKSRLLSDRFSAERPKGSFSTLEIQRTEQGDSAMYLCASSFLTNEKLFFGSGTQLSVL.